These 16 T cell receptor beta chains share one sample of origin, sequenced in a study of T-cell reconstitution after alpha-beta-depleted transplantation in children. TCRbeta library construction was performed incorporating unique molecular identifiers. Each CDR3 protein gets one entry after TCRdb re-called the PCR reads with MiXCR. Of a few hundred thousand distinct CDR3 sequences listed, about 9.9% are singletons. The sequences come from peripheral blood, collected 180 days after TCRalphabeta/CD19-depleted stem cell transplant. These receptors came from a male patient between 2 and 9 years old who had a stem cell transplant for chronic granulomatous disease, so the T cells may come from the graft donor.

In its sample, this clonotype was seen many times. The rearrangement uses TRBV10-3 and TRBJ2-7, with D hard to call. Per germline, CDR1 ENHRY and CDR2 SYGVKD. V was shortened by 6 bases and J by 0 bases, with 12 bases between the two germline ends. This CDR3 comprises 14 residues. The CDR3 region is CAISPDESSYEQYF. Written as DNA, the CDR3 is TGTGCCATCAGCCCAGACGAAAGCTCCTACGAGCAGTACTTC.

This clonotype was observed a few times. The genes are TRBV5-1 and TRBJ1-1, with D uncertain. The CDR3 extends over 13 amino acids. Trimming left V 4 bases short and J 11 bases short, with 18 bases between. In germline, CDR1 is SGHRS, CDR2 YFSETQ. The CDR3 is CASSKKNRQGAFF. The CDR3 DNA reads TGCGCCAGCAGCAAGAAAAATAGACAAGGGGCTTTCTTT.

This clonotype showed up many times. The V and J genes are TRBV20-1 and TRBJ2-1; TRBD2 aligns across 7 bases. J lost 1 base, V lost 6 bases, and 9 bases had no gene match. CDR1 is DFQATT, CDR2 SNEGSKA, per germline (reference sequence). CDR3 length: 15 residues. DNA of the CDR3: TGCAGTGCCACTTTGACTAGCCGATCCTACAATGAGCAGTTCTTC. Protein: CSATLTSRSYNEQFF.

This clonotype was recorded many times. V and J are TRBV27 and TRBJ2-3; TRBD2 agrees at 8 bases. Germline V gene lookup returns CDR1 MNHEY and CDR2 SMNVEV (reference sequence). The CDR3 runs to 13 residues. After removal of 3 bases from V and 7 bases from J, the junction contained 3 bases not matched to a gene. The CDR3 spells CASSFPGGYTQYF. In DNA, the CDR3 is TGTGCCAGCAGTTTCCCGGGAGGGTATACGCAGTATTTT.

The chain joins TRBV7-9 to TRBJ2-7; 13 positions agree with TRBD2. Germline CDR1 and CDR2: SEHNR and FQNEAQ (reference sequence). V was clipped by 3 bases and J by 4 bases; unmatched bases: 9. The CDR3 is 17 residues long. Written as DNA, the CDR3 is TGTGCCAGCAGCTTCGTGAAGACTAGCGGGAGGAGATACGAGCAGTACTTC. Translated, it gives CASSFVKTSGRRYEQYF.

This clonotype showed up many times. This chain joins TRBV5-1 and TRBJ2-1; 10 bases line up with TRBD2. V was clipped by 5 bases and J by 0 bases; unmatched bases: 11. Germline V gene data show CDR1 as SGHRS and CDR2 as YFSETQ. This CDR3 comprises 18 residues. The CDR3, as DNA: TGCGCCAGCAGTGAGAAACTAGCGGGGATCTTCTCCTACAATGAGCAGTTCTTC. It codes for CASSEKLAGIFSYNEQFF. Full variable domain (rest looked up from reference TRBV5-1 and TRBJ2-1): KAGVTQTPRYLIKTRGQQVTLSCSPISGHRSVSWYQQTPGQGLQFLFEYFSETQRNKGNFPGRFSGRQFSNSRSEMNVSTLELGDSALYLCASSEKLAGIFSYNEQFFGPGTRLTVL.

This clonotype was seen ten or more times. The chain carries TRBV5-1 and TRBJ2-7; D uncertain. Germline V gene sequence: CDR1 SGHRS, CDR2 YFSETQ. V lost 1 base and J 0 bases, leaving 8 bases between the germline ends. The CDR3 runs 14 residues. CDR3 nucleotides: TGCGCCAGCAGCTTGATGACGAGCTCCTACGAGCAGTACTTC. It codes for CASSLMTSSYEQYF.

As regards this clonotype: A much larger clone differs by one base, so this may be a read error. The chain joins TRBV15 to TRBJ2-5; D is perhaps TRBD1 (6 bases). Germline-derived CDR1 and CDR2 are LNHNV and YYDKDF (reference sequence). The V gene lost 2 bases and the J gene lost 0 bases, with 10 bases spanning the gap. The CDR3 has 15 amino acids. In DNA form, the CDR3 reads TGTGCCACCAGCAGATCCCGGGACAACCAAGAGACCCAGTACTTC. This sequence encodes CATSRSRDNQETQYF. Filled out from reference TRBV15 and TRBJ2-5, the complete variable domain reads DAMVIQNPRYQVTQFGKPVTLSCSQTLNHNVMYWYQQKSSQAPKLLFHYYDKDFNNEADTPDNFQSRRPNTSFCFLDIRSPGLGDTAMYLCATSRSRDNQETQYFGPGTRLLVL.

This clonotype was seen ten or more times. The rearrangement joins TRBV5-1 to TRBJ2-7, with D possibly being TRBD2 (7 bases). V lost 4 bases, J lost 5 bases, and 16 bases lay in between. The CDR3 has 14 amino acids. Germline CDR1 reads SGHRS; CDR2 reads YFSETQ. CDR3 amino acids: CASSKGGGPDEQYF. The CDR3 DNA follows: TGCGCCAGCAGCAAGGGAGGGGGGCCCGACGAGCAGTACTTC. Full variable domain (missing parts from reference TRBV5-1 and TRBJ2-7): KAGVTQTPRYLIKTRGQQVTLSCSPISGHRSVSWYQQTPGQGLQFLFEYFSETQRNKGNFPGRFSGRQFSNSRSEMNVSTLELGDSALYLCASSKGGGPDEQYFGPGTRLTVT.

In its sample, this clonotype was seen many times. This chain joins TRBV5-1 and TRBJ2-7, with D maybe TRBD2 (7 bases). Germline lookup yields CDR1 SGHRS and CDR2 YFSETQ. V lost 4 bases to trimming and J lost 3 bases, with 17 bases between them. This CDR3 has 15 residues. CDR3 sequence: CASSPGGLAVYEQYF. The CDR3 DNA is TGCGCCAGCAGCCCCGGGGGCCTAGCGGTCTACGAGCAGTACTTC.

There are many counts of this clonotype. The gene calls are TRBV3-1 and TRBJ2-1, with 9 positions matching TRBD2. Germline V CDR1 and CDR2: LGHDT, YNNKEL (reference sequence). The CDR3 contains 14 residues. V was clipped by 2 bases and J by 13 bases; unmatched bases: 9. The CDR3 sequence is CASSQNQGGLAQFF. The CDR3, as DNA: TGTGCCAGCAGCCAAAACCAAGGGGGACTAGCTCAGTTCTTC.

In this sample, this clonotype turned up many times. This chain joins TRBV6-1 and TRBJ2-2; perhaps TRBD2 as D (5 bases). V gave up 6 bases and J gave up 3 bases, with 14 bases separating them. This CDR3 contains 15 residues. The V gene's germline CDR1 is MNHNS and CDR2 SASEGT. The CDR3 sequence: CASSRDPYHTGELFF. In nucleotides, the CDR3 is TGTGCCAGCAGCCGGGATCCCTACCACACCGGGGAGCTGTTTTTT.

This clonotype showed up just a few times. The rearrangement uses TRBV6-1 and TRBJ1-5; 8 bases match TRBD1. V dropped 6 bases and J dropped 7; count of bases not matched to a gene: 8. CDR3 length: 14 amino acids. CDR1 MNHNS and CDR2 SASEGT come from the germline V gene. The CDR3 nucleotides are TGTGCCAGCAGAAGCAGACAGGGGAGACAGCCCCAGCATTTT. Translating gives CASRSRQGRQPQHF.

This clonotype occurred many times. The chain carries TRBV7-2 and TRBJ2-5, with a possible D match to TRBD2 (6 bases). Germline CDR1 is SGHTA and CDR2 is FQGNSA. With 5 bases removed from V and 7 bases from J, the gap between germline ends came to 20 bases. The CDR3 length is 15 residues. The CDR3 reads CASSPGGVVGGTQYF. The CDR3 DNA reads as TGTGCCAGCAGCCCAGGAGGGGTGGTAGGAGGGACCCAGTACTTC.

There are a few counts of this clonotype. The chain couples TRBV5-1 to TRBJ2-5, with D perhaps matching TRBD1 or TRBD2 (5 bases each). V shed 2 bases and J shed 3 bases, with 8 bases lying between them. CDR1 and CDR2 (germline): SGHRS, YFSETQ. The CDR3 sequence is 13 residues long. The CDR3 region is CASSFGDEETQYF. The CDR3 region has the DNA TGCGCCAGCAGCTTTGGGGACGAAGAGACCCAGTACTTC.

The chain joins TRBV2 to TRBJ2-3; D remains unclear. Germline CDR1 SNHLY, CDR2 FYNNEI. This CDR3 region has 14 residues. Trimming took 6 bases from V and 4 from J, leaving 14 bases between them. CDR3 nucleotide sequence: TGTGCCAGCAGGAAGTATGGGGTGGCAGATACGCAGTATTTT. Translation gives CASRKYGVADTQYF.